The present TCR beta chain was sequenced within a study of blood T cell repertoires in COVID-19 (TCRdb year 2020). With respect to the entire study: Collaborator samples came from the United States, Italy and Spain and covered acute and convalescent phases of COVID-19. Where available, HLA class I and class II types were taken from metadata supplied by the sample provider and were not determined by assay-based typing. The samples were drawn from two sources: the first 160 participants of the ongoing ImmuneRACE study, and 1,254 subjects contributed by 6 global collaborators. A freely available public database, intended as a resource for researchers studying the immune response to SARS-CoV-2, is where the repertoires were released. The dataset comprised deeply sampled blood TCRbeta repertoires from subjects exposed to, actively infected with, or recovered from COVID-19. Sample metadata almost always included a de-identified subject ID, COVID-19 status, age in years and sex. The prospective study material was composed of cDNA or gDNA derived from T cells, B-cell-depleted T cells, or PBMCs.

Results and caveats for the whole study, not just this receptor: Clinical and demographic metadata were provided uncurated, with the amount varying by source and participant.

TCRbeta CDR3 regions were amplified from genomic DNA by means of the immunoSEQ Assay, a bias-controlled multiplex PCR. In the authors' own workflow: Nucleated cell counts per sample were estimated from amplification of reference gene primers within the assay. To quantify the absolute abundance of each unique TCRbeta CDR3 rearrangement, sequence reads were collapsed and filtered. For each sample, productive Simpson clonality was calculated as the square root of Simpson's diversity index over productive rearrangements. What TCRdb holds here is the immuneACCESS table cut down to in-frame rearrangements. Part of the clones is not present; checked against another copy, under half of the missing clones reflect an unresolved V gene, and the others are unexplained. From that table come the V and J calls and clone size; the DNA was used to work out D and trimming. Here the sample has 200,000 to 250,000 clones; approximately 85% occur a single time. In total, the top ten clones hold under 3.5% of the sample.

The CDR3 runs 15 amino acids, cysteine and phenylalanine included. Only CDR3 DNA remains: 45 bases, in frame from the first base. V gives up 1 base and J gives up 7 bases, and the segment between their germline ends measures 14 bases. From a lookup of the germline V gene (reference sequence), CDR1 and CDR2 are MNHEY and SMNVEV. Concerning this clone: Its antigen is currently not known. No much larger clonotype is one base removed from it; base qualities were not supplied.

Samples from volunteer blood donors who had recovered from COVID-19 were contributed by a second Seattle source. Whole blood was collected in K2EDTA tubes by collaborating institutions according to the institutions' own protocols. For TCRbeta analysis, collaborators shipped samples as frozen whole blood, isolated PBMCs, or DNA extracted from either of those sample types. This clonotype was sampled from a man in his fifties or sixties who had recovered from COVID-19. The chain couples TRBV27 to TRBJ2-1, with TRBD2 as a weak D call on 6 bases. The sequenced sample consisted of peripheral blood. This receptor has the CDR3 CASSLWTGALNEQFF. The bases read TGTGCCAGCAGTTTATGGACGGGAGCTCTTAATGAGCAGTTCTTC.